This T cell receptor (beta chain) was captured by sequencing in a study of blood T cell repertoires in COVID-19. Across the whole study: T cells, B-cell-depleted T cells, or PBMCs provided the cDNA or gDNA that served as material.

Repertoires were generated with immunoSEQ multiplex PCR, while TCRdb's copy carries only in-frame clones and drops some. Of about 220,000 clones listed, about 82% are singletons. Trimming took 7 bases from V and 2 from J; bases not matched to a gene: 10. The CDR3 has 15 amino acids. The germline V gene has CDR1 SNHLY and CDR2 FYNNEI. This TCR derives from a woman aged 70-85 years with COVID-19, enrolled during active disease. The sequenced sample consisted of peripheral blood. The chain has TRBV2 and TRBJ1-1; 7 nucleotides align to TRBD1. The chain's CDR3 is CASIWDSPGNTEAFF. CDR3 DNA: TGTGCCAGCATATGGGACAGCCCAGGTAACACTGAAGCTTTCTTT.